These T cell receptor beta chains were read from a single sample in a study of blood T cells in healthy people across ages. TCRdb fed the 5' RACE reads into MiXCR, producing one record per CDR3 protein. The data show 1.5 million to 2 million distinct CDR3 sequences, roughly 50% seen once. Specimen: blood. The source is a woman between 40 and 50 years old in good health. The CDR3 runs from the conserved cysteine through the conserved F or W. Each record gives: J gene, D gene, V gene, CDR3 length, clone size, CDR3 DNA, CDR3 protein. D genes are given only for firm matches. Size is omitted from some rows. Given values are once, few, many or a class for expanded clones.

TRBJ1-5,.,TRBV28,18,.,TGTGCCAGCAGTTTAACCGTTTTGGGGACAAGTCTTAATCAGCCCCAGCATTTT,CASSLTVLGTSLNQPQHF
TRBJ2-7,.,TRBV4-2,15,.,TGTGTCAGCAGCCGGGAGGACAGAGCAACCTACGAGCAGTACTTC,CVSSREDRATYEQYF
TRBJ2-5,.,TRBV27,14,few,TGTGCCAGCAGTTTAGGAACGGTGGGAGAGACCCAGTACTTC,CASSLGTVGETQYF
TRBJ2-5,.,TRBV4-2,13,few,TGTGCCAGCAGCCAGGCCACTCAAGAGACCCAGTACTTC,CASSQATQETQYF
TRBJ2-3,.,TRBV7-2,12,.,TGTGCCAGCTGCTATGGCACAGATACGCAGTATTTT,CASCYGTDTQYF
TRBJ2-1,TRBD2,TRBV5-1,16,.,TGCGCCAGCAGCCCCCCGGGTGTAGCGGGGGGGAATGAGCAGTTCTTC,CASSPPGVAGGNEQFF
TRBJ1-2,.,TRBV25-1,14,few,TGTGCCAGCAGCCCCCCCGGACGGGACTATGGCTACACCTTC,CASSPPGRDYGYTF
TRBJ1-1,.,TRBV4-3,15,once,TGCGCCAGCAGCCAAGGCGGACGGGGGAGGACTGAAGCTTTCTTT,CASSQGGRGRTEAFF
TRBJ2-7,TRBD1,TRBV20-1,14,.,TGCAGTGCTAGAGCGGACAGGGTCTCCTACGAGCAGTACTTC,CSARADRVSYEQYF
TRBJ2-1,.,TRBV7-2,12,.,TGTGCCAGCAGCTTAAGGAGGAGTGAGCAGTTCTTC,CASSLRRSEQFF
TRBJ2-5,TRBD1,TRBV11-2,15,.,TGTGCCAGCAGCCCTGCAGGGACAGGGTGGGAGACCCAGTACTTC,CASSPAGTGWETQYF
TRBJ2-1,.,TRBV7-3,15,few,TGTGCCAGCAGCCTCCCCAGGGACCCCCTCAATGAGCAGTTCTTC,CASSLPRDPLNEQFF
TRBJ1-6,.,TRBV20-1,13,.,TGCAGTACCGCCGAGGGGCCCGGATCACCCCTCCACTTT,CSTAEGPGSPLHF
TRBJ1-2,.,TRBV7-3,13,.,TGTGCCAGCAGCTTAACCGGGTCTTGCGGCTACACCTTC,CASSLTGSCGYTF
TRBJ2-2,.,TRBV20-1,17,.,TGCAGTGCTGTGAACGGGCCTCCTCTTCCTTTAACCGGGGAGCTGTTTTTT,CSAVNGPPLPLTGELFF
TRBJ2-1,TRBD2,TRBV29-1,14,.,TGCAGCGTTCTCGGGGGGGGATCCCACAATGAGCAGTTCTTC,CSVLGGGSHNEQFF
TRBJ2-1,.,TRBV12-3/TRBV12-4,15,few,TGTGCCAGCAGTCGGTCACGGGGGTCCTACAATGAGCAGTTCTTC,CASSRSRGSYNEQFF
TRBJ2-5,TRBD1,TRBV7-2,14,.,TGTGCCAGCAGCTGGACGGACAGGTTAGAGACCCAGTACTTC,CASSWTDRLETQYF
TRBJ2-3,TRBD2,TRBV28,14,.,TGTGCCAGCACCCAGGCTAGCGGGGTATATACGCAGTATTTT,CASTQASGVYTQYF
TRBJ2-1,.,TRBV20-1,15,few,TGCAGTGCTAATTCGAATCCCCTCGGGGAGAATGAGCAGTTCTTC,CSANSNPLGENEQFF
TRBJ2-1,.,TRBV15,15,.,TGTGCCACCAGCAGAGGGGCGACCGCCTTCAATGAGCAGTTCTTC,CATSRGATAFNEQFF
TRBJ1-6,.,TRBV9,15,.,TGTGCCAGCAGCGCTAGGCTCCTGGCTAATTCACCCCTCCACTTT,CASSARLLANSPLHF
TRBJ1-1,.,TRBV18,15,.,TGTGCCAGCTCACCAAGGCAGCGTTTCAACACTGAAGCTTTCTTT,CASSPRQRFNTEAFF
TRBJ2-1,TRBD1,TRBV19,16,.,TGTGCCAGTAGTTTCAAGGGACAGGGGGCTACTGTCGGGCAGTTCTTC,CASSFKGQGATVGQFF
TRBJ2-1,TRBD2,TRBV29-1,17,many,TGCAGCGTTGAAGGCTCGACTAGCGGGGGGACCTACAATGAGCAGTTCTTC,CSVEGSTSGGTYNEQFF
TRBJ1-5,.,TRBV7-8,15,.,TGTGCCAGCGGTAAACTGGAGGGGGTAAATCAGCCCCAGCATTTT,CASGKLEGVNQPQHF
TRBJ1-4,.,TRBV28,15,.,TGTGCCAGCAGTTTACCCGGGACGAAGGGAGAAAAACTGTTTTTT,CASSLPGTKGEKLFF
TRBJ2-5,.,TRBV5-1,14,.,TGCGCCAGCAGCTCGGTTACAGCCCAAGAGACCCAGTACTTC,CASSSVTAQETQYF
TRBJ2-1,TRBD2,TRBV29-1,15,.,TGCAGCGTTGAAGGCGGGGGGGAGCCCCTCCATGAGCAGTTCTTC,CSVEGGGEPLHEQFF
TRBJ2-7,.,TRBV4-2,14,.,TGTGCCAGCAGTTTGACATCTAAAACCTACGAGCAGTACTTC,CASSLTSKTYEQYF
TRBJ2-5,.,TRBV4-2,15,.,TGTGCCAGCAGCCAACCGACAGGGAGGGTAGAGACCCAGTACTTC,CASSQPTGRVETQYF
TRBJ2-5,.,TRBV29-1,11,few,TGCAGCGTTGAAGATTCTGAGACCCAGTACTTC,CSVEDSETQYF
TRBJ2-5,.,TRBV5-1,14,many,TGCGCCAGCAGCTTGGCCCAAGCGCCGGAGACCCAGTACTTC,CASSLAQAPETQYF
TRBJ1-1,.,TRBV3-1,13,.,TGTGCCAGCAGCCAAGTGAACGGCGGGGAAGCTTTCTTT,CASSQVNGGEAFF
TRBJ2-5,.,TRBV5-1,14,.,TGCGCCAGCAGCTTGGTGCAGCCAAAAGAGACCCAGTACTTC,CASSLVQPKETQYF
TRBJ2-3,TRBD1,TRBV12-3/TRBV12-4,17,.,TGTGCCAGCAGTCCAGGCACTGGGACAGCCGTTACAGATACGCAGTATTTT,CASSPGTGTAVTDTQYF
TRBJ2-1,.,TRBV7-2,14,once,TGTGCCAGCACCCGATCGATCAGATACAATGAGCAGTTCTTC,CASTRSIRYNEQFF
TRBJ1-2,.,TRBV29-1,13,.,TGCAGCGTTGAATCACAGGCTAACTATGGCTACACCTTC,CSVESQANYGYTF
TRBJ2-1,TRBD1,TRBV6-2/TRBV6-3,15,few,TGTGCCAGCAGTTACGTGGACAGGGTCGGGAATGAGCAGTTCTTC,CASSYVDRVGNEQFF
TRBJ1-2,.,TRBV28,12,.,TGTGCCAGCAATGAAGGAGACTATGGCTACACCTTC,CASNEGDYGYTF
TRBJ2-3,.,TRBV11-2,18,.,TGTGCCAGCAGCCTCCTGATGAGGGGTTTAGGTTCCACAGATACGCAGTATTTT,CASSLLMRGLGSTDTQYF
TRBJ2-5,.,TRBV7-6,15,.,TGTGCCAGCAGCCTTGTACAGGCCCAACAAGAGACCCAGTACTTC,CASSLVQAQQETQYF
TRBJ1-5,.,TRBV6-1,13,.,TGTGCCACCCGGGGGCTGGTAGGGCAGCCCCAGCATTTT,CATRGLVGQPQHF
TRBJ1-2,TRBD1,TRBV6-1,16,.,TGTGCCAGCAGGCTAAATTCGGGACAGGGGGCCTGGGGCTACACCTTC,CASRLNSGQGAWGYTF
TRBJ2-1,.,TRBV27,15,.,TGTGCCAGCGGACCCTCCGGCGGCTCCTACAATGAGCAGTTCTTC,CASGPSGGSYNEQFF
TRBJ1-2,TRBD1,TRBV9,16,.,TGTGCCAGCAGCGACGACCCCAGGGGGCTACTCTATGGCTACACCTTC,CASSDDPRGLLYGYTF
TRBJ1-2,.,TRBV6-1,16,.,TGTGCCAGCAGTCCCTCATGGGGCAGGGGAGGAGGTGGCTACACCTTC,CASSPSWGRGGGGYTF